This T cell receptor beta chain originates from a study of blood T cell repertoires in COVID-19 (TCRdb year 2020). For the study in its entirety: Samples from collaborators originated in the United States, Italy and Spain and spanned both the acute and convalescent phases of COVID-19. Deeply sampled blood TCRbeta repertoires from subjects exposed to, actively infected with, or recovered from COVID-19 were included in the dataset. The material from the prospective study consisted of cDNA or gDNA derived from T cells, B-cell-depleted T cells, or PBMCs. A freely available public database, intended as a resource for researchers studying the immune response to SARS-CoV-2, is where the repertoires were released. Where HLA class I and class II types were available, the types were taken from metadata supplied by the sample provider, not from assay-based typing. Samples were obtained from the ongoing ImmuneRACE study (first 160 participants) and from 950 to 1,500 subjects provided by 6 global collaborators. The sample metadata nearly always contained a de-identified subject ID, COVID-19 status, age in years and sex.

Enrolling through a virtual design, the prospective study's participants ranged in age from roughly 18 to 89 years and lived across more than 20 United States geographic areas. Cohort assignment in the prospective study relied on participant-reported clinical history from a screening survey and a study questionnaire. Exposed participants had been in contact with someone with a PCR-confirmed or clinician-diagnosed COVID-19 case within 2 weeks of study entry. In the prospective study, whole blood, serum and a nasopharyngeal or oropharyngeal swab were collected from each participant by mobile phlebotomists. Over an approximately 2-month period, participants in the prospective study had the option of providing additional blood draws and questionnaires. Blood samples from the prospective study were shipped frozen or at room temperature prior to DNA extraction. The study at large found these results: How much clinical and demographic metadata was included differed by source and by participant, and the metadata was provided uncurated.

TCRbeta CDR3 regions were amplified from genomic DNA by means of the immunoSEQ Assay, a bias-controlled multiplex PCR. Per the original workflow: Nucleated cell counts per sample were estimated from amplification of reference gene primers within the assay. To quantify the absolute abundance of each unique TCRbeta CDR3 rearrangement, sequence reads were collapsed and filtered. For each sample, productive Simpson clonality was calculated by taking the square root of Simpson's diversity index across productive rearrangements. As stored in TCRdb, this immuneACCESS dataset retains in-frame rearrangements with V and J assigned. A fraction of the clones does not appear; measured against another copy, unresolved V genes explain less than half of the discrepancy, and the remainder lacks a known reason. V and J calls and clone size follow that table, whereas D and trimming were derived from the DNA. This sample comprises 300,000 to 400,000 clones, 90% to 95% of them detected only once. The leading ten clones occupy roughly 3.9% of the sample.

CDR1 is given as GTSNPN and CDR2 as SVGIG, both from the germline V gene (reference sequence). The V and J ends are trimmed by 0 bases and 5 bases, leaving 10 bases between them. The CDR3, from cysteine to phenylalanine, totals 13 residues. Just the 39-base CDR3 DNA is kept, in frame starting at base 1. This clone occurred once. There is no known antigen for this receptor. The record has no base qualities; no much larger clone is one base away. The clonotype was recovered from a woman aged 25 to 39 who had been exposed to COVID-19. The material sequenced was PBMCs or T cells enriched from blood (not recorded which). This sequence uses TRBV30 and TRBJ1-2; the D segment cannot be called with confidence. CDR3 region: CAWSVSQDYGYTF. The nucleotide sequence is TGTGCCTGGAGTGTAAGCCAGGATTATGGCTACACCTTC.